The 20 T cell receptor beta chains presented below share a single source sample, sequenced in a study of blood T cell repertoires in COVID-19. Sequencing was performed with immunoSEQ multiplex PCR; in TCRdb, only in-frame clones are kept and a portion is missing. The sample shows 150,000 to 200,000 clones, 92% of them seen only once. Sequencing used peripheral blood. The receptors shown here come from a man younger than 45 with COVID-19, enrolled during active disease.

This clone was counted once. The chain links TRBV28 to TRBJ2-6; 7 bases are a match to TRBD1. This CDR3 has 18 residues. Trimming cost V 6 bases and J 0 bases; bases outside gene matches: 11. Germline CDR1 MDHEN, CDR2 SYDVKM. The DNA of the CDR3 is TGTGCCAGCAGGTACCAACCGGGACAGAGCTCTGGGGCCAACGTCCTGACTTTC. Translating gives CASRYQPGQSSGANVLTF.

The chain joins TRBV5-4 to TRBJ1-6, with 9 bases aligning to TRBD1. The V gene end was trimmed by 0 bases and the J gene end by 4 bases; junction bases not matched to a gene: 5. The CDR3 length is 17 residues. Germline CDR1 SGHNT, CDR2 YYREEE (reference sequence). CDR3: CASSLEGQGYYNSPLHF. The CDR3 DNA follows: TGTGCCAGCAGCTTGGAGGGACAGGGCTATTATAATTCACCCCTCCACTTT. Filled out from reference TRBV5-4 and TRBJ1-6, the complete variable domain reads ETGVTQSPTHLIKTRGQQVTLRCSSQSGHNTVSWYQQALGQGPQFIFQYYREEENGRGNFPPRFSGLQFPNYSSELNVNALELDDSALYLCASSLEGQGYYNSPLHFGNGTRLTVT.

This clone was seen a single time. The chain carries TRBV2 and TRBJ1-5; no reliable D call. The germline V and J ends were trimmed by 6 bases and 2 bases, with 5 bases remaining between them. The CDR3 is 12 amino acids. Germline V gives CDR1 SNHLY, CDR2 FYNNEI. The CDR3 region has the DNA TGTGCCAGCAGGGAGGGCAATCAGCCCCAGCATTTT. This translates into CASREGNQPQHF.

The chain links TRBV6-6 to TRBJ2-3; tentative D call: TRBD2 (6 bases). The CDR3 spans 14 residues. V was trimmed by 10 bases and J by 2 bases, leaving 16 bases between them. The germline CDR1 and CDR2 sequences are MNHNY and SVGAGI (reference sequence). CDR3 protein: CAIGGALITDTQYF. In DNA form, the CDR3 reads TGTGCCATCGGCGGGGCCCTCATCACAGATACGCAGTATTTT.

The J gene is TRBJ2-3, the V gene TRBV5-5; tentative D call: TRBD2 (7 bases). The germline CDR1 and CDR2 sequences are SGHKS and YYEKEE (reference sequence). V was clipped by 2 bases and J by 3 bases, with 13 bases between them. The CDR3 runs to 15 residues. Written as DNA, the CDR3 is TGTGCCAGCAGCTTCCCAGGGAGGGGGACAGATACGCAGTATTTT. It codes for CASSFPGRGTDTQYF.

The CDR3 DNA is TGCAGCTTCAGGAAGGAGGGGATGGAATGGGGTGAAGCTTTCTTT. It translates to CSFRKEGMEWGEAFF. The chain links TRBV29-1 to TRBJ1-1, with TRBD1 as a possible D gene (5 bases). The CDR3 spans 15 residues. Germline loops: CDR1 SQVTM, CDR2 ANQGSEA. V was shortened by 8 bases and J by 7 bases, with 26 bases between the two germline ends.

The rearrangement links TRBV7-2 to TRBJ2-1; TRBD2 agrees at 9 bases. The trim removed 4 bases at V and 8 bases at J, leaving 9 bases unmatched. This CDR3 is built from 15 residues. Germline V gives CDR1 SGHTA, CDR2 FQGNSA. The CDR3 DNA reads as TGTGCCAGCAGCTCCCCAGCGGGAGGAAGCTATGAGCAGTTCTTC. The encoded protein is CASSSPAGGSYEQFF. The variable domain in full, with the rest retrieved from reference TRBV7-2 and TRBJ2-1, is GAGVSQSPSNKVTEKGKDVELRCDPISGHTALYWYRQSLGQGLEFLIYFQGNSAPDKSGLPSDRFSAERTGGSVSTLTIQRTQQEDSAVYLCASSSPAGGSYEQFFGPGTRLTVL.

The gene calls are TRBV5-6 and TRBJ1-1; D is ambiguous. This CDR3 comprises 14 residues. Between the trimmed V and J ends, which lost 1 base and 8 bases, there was a span of 15 bases. Germline loops: CDR1 SGHDT, CDR2 YYEEEE. In DNA form, the CDR3 reads TGTGCCAGCAGCTTGTGGTTAGTCACCAGGGAAGCTTTCTTT. As protein: CASSLWLVTREAFF.

The J gene is TRBJ1-1, the V gene TRBV19; TRBD1 agrees at 10 bases. Germline trimming cut 5 bases from V and 4 bases from J; bases unmatched to any gene: 7. This CDR3 is 15 amino acids long. CDR1 is LNHDA, CDR2 SQIVND, per germline (reference sequence). The CDR3 region has the DNA TGTGCCAGTAGTCCGTGGGACAGGGGAAGCACTGAAGCTTTCTTT. It specifies CASSPWDRGSTEAFF.

This chain uses TRBV7-8 with TRBJ1-2; possibly TRBD1 for D (6 bases). V was shortened by 0 bases and J by 2 bases, with 16 bases between the two germline ends. CDR3 length equals 17 residues. Germline CDR1 and CDR2: SGHVS and FQNEAQ. CDR3 amino acids: CASSLAGRGTLNYGYTF. The CDR3 DNA is TGTGCCAGCAGCTTAGCAGGAAGGGGGACCCTGAACTATGGCTACACCTTC.

The rearrangement links TRBV10-3 to TRBJ1-1, with D possibly TRBD1 on 5 matching bases. The CDR3 contains 15 residues. From germline, CDR1 is ENHRY and CDR2 SYGVKD. Between the trimmed V and J ends, which lost 3 bases and 4 bases, there was a span of 15 bases. In DNA form, the CDR3 reads TGTGCCATCAGTGACGGGAGGGGTCAGATCACTGAAGCTTTCTTT. It translates to CAISDGRGQITEAFF.

This rearrangement joins TRBV10-3 to TRBJ2-7; maybe TRBD2 (5 bases). This CDR3 is built from 15 residues. Germline V gene lookup returns CDR1 ENHRY and CDR2 SYGVKD. The germline V and J ends were trimmed by 1 base and 4 bases, with 14 bases remaining between them. As DNA, the CDR3 is TGTGCCATCAGTGAGTTTGGAGGATCTGGGTACGAGCAGTACTTC. Residues: CAISEFGGSGYEQYF.

The rearrangement links TRBV5-1 to TRBJ2-7; 9 positions match TRBD1. CDR1 is SGHRS, CDR2 YFSETQ, per germline. V shed 0 bases and J 3 bases; nucleotides not matched to a gene: 4. This CDR3 contains 15 residues. The CDR3 spells CASSLAGQGIYEQYF. The CDR3 DNA is TGCGCCAGCAGCTTGGCGGGACAGGGAATCTACGAGCAGTACTTC.

CDR3 nucleotides: TGTGCCATCAGTTACGGGGGTGCCACTGAAGCTTTCTTT. Encoded protein: CAISYGGATEAFF. The J gene is TRBJ1-1, the V gene TRBV10-3; possibly TRBD1 for D (5 bases). Germline V gene data show CDR1 as ENHRY and CDR2 as SYGVKD. V lost 5 bases and J lost 4, with 11 bases in between. The CDR3 length is 13 residues.

The chain combines TRBV3-1 (or the pseudogene TRBV3-2) with TRBJ1-3; D ambiguous. The CDR3 totals 15 residues. V lost 2 bases, J lost 0 bases, and 8 bases lay in between. Germline CDR1 reads LGHDT; CDR2 reads YNNKEL (reference sequence). In DNA form, the CDR3 reads TGTGCCAGCAGCCAAATGCACAACTCTGGAAACACCATATATTTT. It encodes CASSQMHNSGNTIYF.

V is TRBV6-5 and J is TRBJ2-1; tentative D call: TRBD1 (5 bases). The V end lost 0 bases, the J end lost 8 bases, and 8 bases lay between the germline ends. The CDR3 covers 13 residues. Per the germline V gene, CDR1 is MNHEY and CDR2 is SVGAGI. CDR3: CASSYSGVDEQFF. DNA for the CDR3: TGTGCCAGCAGTTACTCAGGGGTGGATGAGCAGTTCTTC.

The chain recombines TRBV24-1 with TRBJ2-3; 11 nucleotides align to TRBD2. J gave up 5 bases and V 0 bases, and 9 bases lay outside the gene matches. Per germline, CDR1 KGHDR and CDR2 SFDVKD. This CDR3 is built from 18 residues. In DNA, the CDR3 is TGTGCCACCAGTGATTTGACTAGCGGGAGTGGGGGTCAAGATACGCAGTATTTT. This translates into CATSDLTSGSGGQDTQYF.

This chain joins TRBV5-6 and TRBJ2-7; D is unresolved. Per the germline V gene, CDR1 is SGHDT and CDR2 is YYEEEE. Trimming removed 3 bases from V and 6 bases from J, with 16 bases in between. This CDR3 has 14 residues. The DNA for the CDR3 is TGTGCCAGCAGCTATCGACTCGTTGAAGGCGAGCAGTACTTC. Residues: CASSYRLVEGEQYF.

The J gene is TRBJ1-1, the V gene TRBV28; possibly TRBD1 for D (5 bases). CDR3 size: 14 residues. The germline gives CDR1 MDHEN, CDR2 SYDVKM. V lost 4 bases to trimming and J lost 2 bases, with 11 bases between them. The CDR3 nucleotides are TGTGCCAGCAGTTCCCCCCAGGGTAACACTGAAGCTTTCTTT. As protein: CASSSPQGNTEAFF.

The V gene is TRBV25-1, the J gene TRBJ2-3; unclear D gene. Per the germline V gene, CDR1 is MGHDK and CDR2 is SYGVNS. This CDR3 has 13 residues. V was clipped by 4 bases and J by 0 bases, with 5 bases between them. CDR3 in amino acids: CASSASSTDTQYF. The CDR3 DNA is TGTGCCAGCAGTGCATCAAGCACAGATACGCAGTATTTT. The full variable domain, with the rest looked up from reference TRBV25-1 and TRBJ2-3, is EADIYQTPRYLVIGTGKKITLECSQTMGHDKMYWYQQDPGMELHLIHYSYGVNSTEKGDLSSESTVSRIRTEHFPLTLESARPSHTSQYLCASSASSTDTQYFGPGTRLTVL.